These 23 T cell receptor beta chains originate from one sample sequenced in a study of blood T cell repertoires in COVID-19 (dated by TCRdb to the early 2020s). Receptor libraries were prepared by the immunoSEQ multiplex PCR assay. TCRdb holds this immuneACCESS table with in-frame rearrangements only. Some clones are missing; in checked studies, unresolved V genes explain under half, and the rest has no known cause. The sample table holds some 260,000 clones, of which more than 75% were seen once. The ten largest make up 0.75% to 1% of the sample. The source material was peripheral blood. The receptors here all came from a woman between 40 and 55 years old who had recovered from COVID-19.

CDR3 residues: CASSSLAGTFVVGQYF. CDR3 coding DNA: TGTGCCAGCAGCTCCCTCGCCGGGACATTTGTCGTCGGGCAGTACTTC. The chain joins TRBV7-9 to TRBJ2-7; a possible D gene is TRBD1 (6 bases). The CDR3 sequence is 16 residues long. Trimming took off 4 bases at V and 9 bases at J, with 25 bases between the two ends. Germline CDR1 SEHNR, CDR2 FQNEAQ (reference sequence).

This sequence joins TRBV3-1 (or the pseudogene TRBV3-2) and TRBJ2-3, with D unresolved. This CDR3 contains 14 residues. Germline loops: CDR1 LGHDT, CDR2 YNNKEL (reference sequence). V gave up 1 base and J gave up 0 bases, with 5 bases separating them. The CDR3 region has the DNA TGTGCCAGCAGCCAAGGGCTCAGCACAGATACGCAGTATTTT. Protein sequence: CASSQGLSTDTQYF.

The chain uses TRBV18 and TRBJ2-1; maybe TRBD1 (6 bases). CDR3 length equals 17 residues. Between the trimmed V and J ends, which lost 0 bases and 3 bases, there was a span of 15 bases. The V gene's germline CDR1 is KGHSH and CDR2 LQKENI. The DNA of the CDR3 is TGTGCCAGCTCACCACCGTCCGGACAGTCCTTCTACAATGAGCAGTTCTTC. Translating gives CASSPPSGQSFYNEQFF.

The gene calls are TRBV11-3 and TRBJ2-2, with TRBD1 matching over 7 bases. CDR3 length equals 17 residues. Germline CDR1 is SGHNT and CDR2 is YENEEA. V lost 6 bases and J lost 1; bases outside the gene matches: 11. CDR3: CASSPLPGTVNTGELFF. DNA for the CDR3: TGTGCCAGCAGTCCCCTCCCCGGGACAGTGAACACCGGGGAGCTGTTTTTT.

This chain uses TRBV5-1 with TRBJ2-1, with D maybe TRBD2 (5 bases). The CDR3 is 14 amino acids. Per the germline V gene, CDR1 is SGHRS and CDR2 is YFSETQ. Trimming stripped 5 bases from V and 6 bases from J, with 15 bases between. Written as DNA, the CDR3 is TGCGCCAGCAGTCGGACCCCGGCGGGCAATGAGCAGTTCTTC. Residues: CASSRTPAGNEQFF.

The V and J genes are TRBV14 and TRBJ1-4; 12 nucleotides line up with TRBD1. With 1 base clipped from V and 3 bases from J, the junction kept 3 bases outside the gene matches. The CDR3 length is 17 residues. Germline V gene data show CDR1 as SGHDN and CDR2 as FVKESK. The CDR3 DNA reads as TGTGCCAGCAGCCAAGGGGACAGGGGGCCGGCTAATGAAAAACTGTTTTTT. Translating gives CASSQGDRGPANEKLFF. The full variable domain, rest sourced from reference TRBV14 and TRBJ1-4, is EAGVTQFPSHSVIEKGQTVTLRCDPISGHDNLYWYRRVMGKEIKFLLHFVKESKQDESGMPNNRFLAERTGGTYSTLKVQPAELEDSGVYFCASSQGDRGPANEKLFFGSGTQLSVL.

CDR3 amino acids: CASSQDAPSGPHNEQFF. CDR3 bases: TGTGCCAGCAGCCAAGATGCCCCTAGCGGGCCCCACAATGAGCAGTTCTTC. The V call is TRBV4-2, the J call TRBJ2-1; 8 bases line up with TRBD2. Germline V gives CDR1 LGHNA, CDR2 YNFKEQ. J lost 5 bases, V lost 0 bases, and 9 bases had no gene match. This CDR3 region has 17 residues.

This sequence joins TRBV10-2 and TRBJ1-4; D ambiguous. V was shortened by 2 bases and J by 0 bases, with 13 bases between the two germline ends. In germline, CDR1 is WSHSY, CDR2 SAAADI. The CDR3 covers 17 residues. CDR3 sequence: CASSEGRSPATNEKLFF. The DNA of the CDR3 is TGCGCCAGCAGTGAGGGGAGGTCCCCTGCAACTAATGAAAAACTGTTTTTT.

Details on this clone: At one boundary the junction diverges from the germline segment, which might be a read error. The rearrangement uses TRBV5-6 and TRBJ2-7; D uncertain. CDR1 and CDR2 (germline): SGHDT, YYEEEE. This CDR3 spans 13 amino acids. The CDR3 reads CASSPLRLALEDF. For the CDR3, the DNA is TGTGCCAGCAGCCCCCTGCGGCTGGCACTTGAGGACTTC.

The rearrangement uses TRBV4-3 and TRBJ2-7; D may be TRBD1 (6 bases). The ends were cut back, 1 base at V and 2 bases at J, with 12 bases in the middle. The CDR3 loop spans 15 amino acids. CDR1 and CDR2 from the germline V gene are LGHNA and YSLEER. DNA of the CDR3: TGCGCCAGCAGCCAAGCCCGGACAGCGCCCTACGAGCAGTACTTC. The encoded protein is CASSQARTAPYEQYF.

The chain recombines TRBV7-2 with TRBJ1-2, with unresolved D. The CDR3 runs to 10 residues. Germline-derived CDR1 and CDR2 are SGHTA and FQGNSA. V was clipped by 5 bases and J by 5 bases, with 3 bases between them. The CDR3 is CASSLYGYTF. The CDR3 DNA reads as TGTGCCAGCAGCCTTTATGGCTACACCTTC.

V gene TRBV18 combines with J gene TRBJ2-1, with 7 bases lining up with TRBD2. The J segment lost 6 bases and the V segment lost 1 base, leaving 6 bases of the junction unmatched. Per germline, CDR1 KGHSH and CDR2 LQKENI. The CDR3 length is 15 residues. CDR3: CASSPRGGIPNEQFF. Written as DNA, the CDR3 is TGTGCCAGCTCACCACGGGGGGGGATCCCCAATGAGCAGTTCTTC.

V gene TRBV10-3 combines with J gene TRBJ2-5; 8 nucleotides line up with TRBD1. Per the germline V gene, CDR1 is ENHRY and CDR2 is SYGVKD. The CDR3 contains 13 residues. The V segment lost 7 bases and the J segment 4 bases; nucleotides outside the gene matches: 5. CDR3 bases: TGTGCCATCACCTCCGGGACAGGAGAGACCCAGTACTTC. This codes for CAITSGTGETQYF.

This chain uses TRBV13 with TRBJ2-7; 10 nucleotides agree with TRBD2. Germline CDR1 and CDR2: PRHDT and FYEKMQ (reference sequence). The ends lost 0 bases at V and 1 base at J; junction bases unmatched: 6. This CDR3 contains 17 residues. CDR3 coding DNA: TGTGCCAGCAGCTTAGGGCTAGCGGGAGTAGTATCCTACGAGCAGTACTTC. Amino acids: CASSLGLAGVVSYEQYF. The complete variable domain, with remaining parts taken from reference TRBV13 and TRBJ2-7, reads AAGVIQSPRHLIKEKRETATLKCYPIPRHDTVYWYQQGPGQDPQFLISFYEKMQSDKGSIPDRFSAQQFSDYHSELNMSSLELGDSALYFCASSLGLAGVVSYEQYFGPGTRLTVT.

CDR3 sequence: CASSTERGETQYF. CDR3 bases: TGTGCCAGCAGCACGGAGCGGGGAGAGACCCAGTACTTC. The chain has TRBV11-3 and TRBJ2-5; 7 nucleotides agree with TRBD2. The CDR3 consists of 13 residues. With V trimmed by 5 bases and J by 4 bases, 4 bases remained unmatched. CDR1 is SGHNT, CDR2 YENEEA, per germline. The full variable domain, completed using reference TRBV11-3 and TRBJ2-5, is EAGVVQSPRYKIIEKKQPVAFWCNPISGHNTLYWYLQNLGQGPELLIRYENEEAVDDSQLPKDRFSAERLKGVDSTLKIQPAELGDSAVYLCASSTERGETQYFGPGTRLLVL.

The J gene is TRBJ2-1, the V gene TRBV6-6, with 12 bases lining up with TRBD2. The J segment lost 7 bases and the V segment lost 8 bases, leaving 9 bases of the junction unmatched. The CDR3 loop spans 15 amino acids. Germline V lookup: CDR1 MNHNY, CDR2 SVGAGI (reference sequence). The CDR3 loop is CASSMGLAGGNEQFF. The CDR3 bases are TGTGCCAGCTCTATGGGGCTAGCGGGAGGGAATGAGCAGTTCTTC.

The sample holds one count of this clone. The chain recombines TRBV27 with TRBJ1-3; the D gene is possibly TRBD1 (5 bases). CDR3 length: 15 residues. Germline CDR1 MNHEY, CDR2 SMNVEV (reference sequence). Between the trimmed V and J ends, which lost 5 bases and 8 bases, there was a span of 19 bases. CDR3 protein: CASSPTLGGWHTIYF. The CDR3 bases are TGTGCCAGCAGTCCAACCCTCGGGGGGTGGCACACCATATATTTT.

V and J are TRBV19 and TRBJ1-1, with 10 bases aligning to TRBD1. V gave up 7 bases and J gave up 3 bases; unmatched junction bases: 5. CDR3 length equals 14 residues. The germline V gene encodes CDR1 LNHDA and CDR2 SQIVND (reference sequence). The CDR3 nucleotides are TGTGCCAGTACCCCGACAGGGGGCGACACTGAAGCTTTCTTT. Protein: CASTPTGGDTEAFF.

This rearrangement joins TRBV10-3 to TRBJ2-1; 8 positions agree with TRBD2. Trimming cost V 5 bases and J 5 bases; bases outside gene matches: 8. Germline V gene data show CDR1 as ENHRY and CDR2 as SYGVKD. This CDR3 has 15 residues. The CDR3 DNA is TGTGCCATCAGTCCCATCGGACTAGCCCACAATGAGCAGTTCTTC. It translates to CAISPIGLAHNEQFF.

The rearrangement uses TRBV7-9 and TRBJ2-2; 11 bases line up with TRBD2. The CDR3 consists of 15 residues. J lost 6 bases, V lost 7 bases, and 7 bases had no gene match. CDR1 SEHNR and CDR2 FQNEAQ come from the germline V gene (reference sequence). CDR3 nucleotides: TGTGCCAGCACCCCCGGACTAGCGGGCCCCGGGGAGCTGTTTTTT. Encoded protein: CASTPGLAGPGELFF.

The CDR3 DNA sequence: TGTGCCGCAGGGTGGGGTAACTATGGCTACACCTTC. Amino acids: CAAGWGNYGYTF. V gene TRBV14 combines with J gene TRBJ1-2, with D possibly TRBD1 on 5 matching bases. V dropped 11 bases and J dropped 1 base, with 11 bases sitting between them. The CDR3 contains 12 residues. Germline V gene lookup returns CDR1 SGHDN and CDR2 FVKESK.

The V call is TRBV19, the J call TRBJ2-2, with 7 positions matching TRBD2. Germline CDR1 is LNHDA and CDR2 is SQIVND (reference sequence). This CDR3 spans 17 amino acids. Trimming at V came to 3 bases and at J to 1 base, leaving 8 bases not matched to a gene. Written as DNA, the CDR3 is TGTGCCAGTAGTATTCGGGCTAGCGGTGAGAACACCGGGGAGCTGTTTTTT. Protein product: CASSIRASGENTGELFF.

The V gene is TRBV27, the J gene TRBJ2-7, with 7 nucleotides matching TRBD2. In germline, CDR1 is MNHEY, CDR2 SMNVEV (reference sequence). The CDR3 covers 14 residues. Germline trimming cut 2 bases from V and 3 bases from J; bases unmatched to any gene: 4. CDR3 sequence reads: CASSLAGVVYEQYF. The CDR3 DNA reads TGTGCCAGCAGTTTAGCGGGAGTGGTCTACGAGCAGTACTTC.